These 17 T cell receptor beta chains were sequenced from one sample in a study of blood T cell repertoires in COVID-19. Sequenced by immunoSEQ multiplex PCR; TCRdb stores in-frame clones only, minus some. The sample carries approximately 70,000 clones, roughly 88% recorded once. The sequenced sample consisted of peripheral blood. The receptor set was obtained from an elderly man with active or convalescent COVID-19.

The chain couples TRBV28 to TRBJ2-7; a weak D match, TRBD1 (5 bases). Per the germline V gene, CDR1 is MDHEN and CDR2 is SYDVKM. The CDR3 loop spans 14 amino acids. Trimming shortened V by 6 bases and J by 2 bases, and 14 bases separated the two germline ends. This CDR3 reads CASRKTGEAYEQYF. CDR3 coding DNA: TGTGCCAGCAGAAAAACAGGCGAAGCCTACGAGCAGTACTTC.

The chain is built from TRBV19 and TRBJ2-7; 8 positions match TRBD1. The ends lost 5 bases at V and 3 bases at J; junction bases unmatched: 6. The CDR3 consists of 14 residues. In germline, CDR1 is LNHDA, CDR2 SQIVND (reference sequence). The DNA for the CDR3 is TGTGCCAGTAGTTTCGGGACAGGCCGCTACGAGCAGTACTTC. Translated, it gives CASSFGTGRYEQYF.

The chain employs TRBV7-2 and TRBJ2-7, with 10 bases lining up with TRBD2. The CDR3 is made up of 15 amino acids. The germline CDR1 and CDR2 sequences are SGHTA and FQGNSA. With 5 bases clipped from V and 3 bases from J, the junction kept 7 bases outside the gene matches. Written as DNA, the CDR3 is TGTGCCAGCAGCCCCAGGGTAGCGGGAGGCTACGAGCAGTACTTC. This encodes CASSPRVAGGYEQYF.

V is TRBV30 and J is TRBJ1-4; the D gene is possibly TRBD1 (6 bases). The germline V gene encodes CDR1 GTSNPN and CDR2 SVGIG (reference sequence). The V gene lost 0 bases and the J gene lost 5 bases, with 13 bases spanning the gap. CDR3 length: 15 residues. The CDR3 nucleotides are TGTGCCTGGAGTGTCACGGGACAACTCAATGAAAAACTGTTTTTT. Its protein is CAWSVTGQLNEKLFF.

This clone was seen a few times. The rearrangement joins TRBV7-2 to TRBJ1-5; D gene uncertain. Germline CDR1 is SGHTA and CDR2 is FQGNSA. This CDR3 region has 15 residues. Trimming left V 2 bases short and J 10 bases short, with 18 bases between. The CDR3 sequence: CASSLKPPPESPQHF. The CDR3 DNA reads as TGTGCCAGCAGCTTAAAACCCCCCCCGGAGAGCCCCCAGCATTTT.

Of note for this clone: Germline is not matched at one junction end, which may reflect a read error. V and J are TRBV2 and TRBJ1-1; D is uncertain. Germline V gene lookup returns CDR1 SNHLY and CDR2 FYNNEI. The CDR3 loop spans 12 amino acids. Here the CDR3 DNA reads TGTGCCAACAGTCTAGCTAACACTGAAGCTTTCTTT. Translation: CANSLANTEAFF.

This chain joins TRBV18 and TRBJ2-1, with 7 nucleotides matching TRBD1. The germline V gene has CDR1 KGHSH and CDR2 LQKENI. The J segment lost 8 bases and the V segment lost 4 bases, leaving 8 bases of the junction unmatched. CDR3 length: 14 amino acids. CDR3 in amino acids: CASSRTTGNDEQFF. The CDR3 coding sequence is TGTGCCAGCTCACGGACGACAGGGAACGATGAGCAGTTCTTC.

This clone has more than one count but fewer than ten. The DNA is left out, because the CDR3 cannot be placed on it with certainty; the CDR3 is given as TCRdb lists it. This chain connects TRBV5-1 to TRBJ2-7; the D call of TRBD1 is as the table states it, not checked on the DNA. Germline CDR1 SGHRS, CDR2 YFSETQ. A total of 13 residues make up the CDR3, ends included. The CDR3 reads CASSFGQGIMQYF.

The genes are TRBV7-2 and TRBJ1-2, with TRBD1 as a possible D gene (6 bases). Trimming cost V 8 bases and J 13 bases, with 29 bases left between them. The germline V gene has CDR1 SGHTA and CDR2 FQGNSA. The CDR3 length is 15 residues. As DNA, the CDR3 is TGTGCCAGCGGGACGGCAATGGACAGCCTTAATGACGCCACCTTC. Its protein product is CASGTAMDSLNDATF. The full variable domain, its missing parts supplied by reference TRBV7-2 and TRBJ1-2, is GAGVSQSPSNKVTEKGKDVELRCDPISGHTALYWYRQSLGQGLEFLIYFQGNSAPDKSGLPSDRFSAERTGGSVSTLTIQRTQQEDSAVYLCASGTAMDSLNDATFGSGTRLTVV.

This clone has just one count. The V and J genes are TRBV3-1 (or the pseudogene TRBV3-2) and TRBJ1-2, with D tentatively TRBD1 (5 bases). The CDR3 spans 15 residues. V lost 1 base to trimming and J lost 4 bases, with 13 bases between them. The germline CDR1 and CDR2 sequences are LGHDT and YNNKEL (reference sequence). DNA of the CDR3: TGTGCCAGCAGCCAAGGAGAAGGGGTCGGCTATGGCTACACCTTC. This gives the protein CASSQGEGVGYGYTF.

The CDR3 nucleotides are TGTGCCAGCAGCTTGTTGGGACAGGGATTTCTCGAGCAGTACTTC. This translates into CASSLLGQGFLEQYF. This chain joins TRBV5-6 and TRBJ2-7; 9 bases align to TRBD1. J lost 6 bases, V lost 1 base, and 8 bases had no gene match. Germline V gene data show CDR1 as SGHDT and CDR2 as YYEEEE. CDR3 length: 15 amino acids.

The chain joins TRBV29-1 to TRBJ2-5; 8 bases agree with TRBD1. The CDR3 consists of 13 residues. After removal of 5 bases from V and 4 bases from J, the junction contained 6 bases not matched to a gene. Germline CDR1 is SQVTM and CDR2 is ANQGSEA. This chain's CDR3 is CSVSQGAVETQYF. CDR3 sequence (DNA): TGCAGCGTTTCTCAGGGGGCCGTAGAGACCCAGTACTTC. The entire variable domain, with the rest obtained from reference TRBV29-1 and TRBJ2-5, is as follows: SAVISQKPSRDICQRGTSLTIQCQVDSQVTMMFWYRQQPGQSLTLIATANQGSEATYESGFVIDKFPISRPNLTFSTLTVSNMSPEDSSIYLCSVSQGAVETQYFGPGTRLLVL.

The chain joins TRBV7-2 to TRBJ1-1, with D maybe TRBD1 (5 bases). Trimming pared 2 bases from V and 1 base from J, leaving 8 bases between. Germline V gives CDR1 SGHTA, CDR2 FQGNSA. CDR3 length: 14 amino acids. The CDR3 nucleotides are TGTGCCAGCAGCTTATGGGGGGAGAACACTGAAGCTTTCTTT. This codes for CASSLWGENTEAFF. Using reference TRBV7-2 and TRBJ1-1 for the parts outside the CDR3, the full variable domain is GAGVSQSPSNKVTEKGKDVELRCDPISGHTALYWYRQSLGQGLEFLIYFQGNSAPDKSGLPSDRFSAERTGGSVSTLTIQRTQQEDSAVYLCASSLWGENTEAFFGQGTRLTVV.

The chain recombines TRBV3-1 (or the pseudogene TRBV3-2) with TRBJ1-5, with D maybe TRBD1 (6 bases). The V end was cut by 1 base, the J end by 5 bases, with 12 bases between. The germline V gene encodes CDR1 LGHDT and CDR2 YNNKEL (reference sequence). This CDR3 is built from 15 residues. CDR3 in DNA: TGTGCCAGCAGCCAAGGAGTACAGGGACATCAGCCCCAGCATTTT. This sequence encodes CASSQGVQGHQPQHF.

The gene calls are TRBV3-1 (or the pseudogene TRBV3-2) and TRBJ1-2; tentatively, D is TRBD1 (6 bases). This CDR3 contains 15 residues. Looked up from germline, CDR1 is LGHDT and CDR2 is YNNKEL (reference sequence). Between the trimmed V and J ends, which lost 1 base and 2 bases, there was a span of 11 bases. Here the CDR3 DNA reads TGTGCCAGCAGCCAAGTGCAGGGGTTAAACTATGGCTACACCTTC. Its translation: CASSQVQGLNYGYTF.

The CDR3 reads CATSRDPQGASGELFF. For the CDR3, the DNA is TGTGCCACCAGCAGAGATCCCCAGGGGGCGAGCGGGGAGCTGTTTTTT. J is TRBJ2-2 and V is TRBV15, with 8 bases that match TRBD1. V shed 0 bases, J shed 7 bases, and the junction held 7 bases outside the gene matches. CDR1 and CDR2 from the germline V gene are LNHNV and YYDKDF (reference sequence). This CDR3 is 16 amino acids long. Variable domain in full (rest from reference TRBV15 and TRBJ2-2): DAMVIQNPRYQVTQFGKPVTLSCSQTLNHNVMYWYQQKSSQAPKLLFHYYDKDFNNEADTPDNFQSRRPNTSFCFLDIRSPGLGDTAMYLCATSRDPQGASGELFFGEGSRLTVL.

The sample holds one count of this clone. The gene calls are TRBV28 and TRBJ1-2; TRBD1 aligns across 7 bases. The CDR3 has 16 residues. Unmatched junction bases numbered 13, after V lost 1 base and J lost 8 bases. CDR1 is MDHEN, CDR2 SYDVKM, per germline. CDR3 nucleotides: TGTGCCAGCAGTTTATCCCTAACGGACAGGTGGGGCGGCTACACCTTC. Translated: CASSLSLTDRWGGYTF.